Listed below are T cell receptor beta chains from one sample, sequenced in a study of blood T cells in healthy people across ages. TCRdb reprocessed the 5' RACE reads with MiXCR, giving one entry per CDR3 protein. The sample holds roughly 700,000 distinct CDR3 sequences, roughly 50% seen once. Sequences were obtained from blood. The receptors here all came from a woman aged 60-75 years in good health. Each CDR3 is given with its conserved first and last residue. The D gene is left open where the match is weak. Where a row states a size, it is once, few, many or the class of an expanded clone; other rows omit it.

V	length	D	J	size	CDR3	DNA
TRBV20-1	15	TRBD1	TRBJ1-2	few	CSARGGTAHVYGYTF	TGCAGTGCTAGAGGGGGGACAGCTCACGTTTATGGCTACACCTTC
TRBV6-2/TRBV6-3	16	TRBD1	TRBJ1-1	.	CASSYTSQGANTEAFF	TGTGCCAGCAGTTACACTTCGCAGGGGGCCAACACTGAAGCTTTCTTT
TRBV5-1	15	.	TRBJ2-1	.	CASSLVAGKGNEQFF	TGCGCCAGCAGCTTGGTGGCAGGGAAAGGCAATGAGCAGTTCTTC
TRBV5-1	14	.	TRBJ2-7	.	CASSLAVTSYEQYF	TGCGCCAGCAGCTTGGCCGTCACTTCCTACGAGCAGTACTTC
TRBV20-1	13	.	TRBJ2-7	few	CSAADFADYEQYF	TGCAGTGCTGCGGACTTTGCGGACTACGAGCAGTACTTC
TRBV7-9	13	TRBD1	TRBJ2-7	few	CASGEQGAYEQYF	TGTGCCAGCGGCGAACAGGGGGCCTACGAGCAGTACTTC
TRBV7-9	12	.	TRBJ2-7	.	CASSHEAAEQYF	TGTGCCAGCAGCCACGAGGCGGCCGAGCAGTACTTC
TRBV6-5	13	.	TRBJ2-4	.	CASSRGASDIQYF	TGTGCCAGCAGTCGAGGGGCGTCGGACATTCAGTACTTC
TRBV27	14	.	TRBJ2-7	many	CASSSRGFTYEQYF	TGTGCCAGCAGTTCTAGGGGATTTACCTACGAGCAGTACTTC
TRBV4-3	15	.	TRBJ2-3	.	CASSQSEGGADTQYF	TGCGCCAGCAGCCAAAGCGAGGGAGGAGCAGATACGCAGTATTTT
TRBV4-2	14	TRBD1	TRBJ2-1	once	CASSREQTGGSRFF	TGTGCCAGCAGCCGCGAGCAGACAGGGGGCTCGAGGTTCTTC
TRBV25-1	14	.	TRBJ2-3	.	CACSRVGTPDTQYF	TGTGCCTGCAGTCGGGTCGGAACACCGGATACGCAGTATTTT
TRBV4-3	17	.	TRBJ2-3	few	CASSHKRVDWSPDTQYF	TGCGCCAGCAGCCACAAGAGGGTTGACTGGAGCCCAGATACGCAGTATTTT
TRBV5-1	14	.	TRBJ2-1	.	CASTLGGVYNEQFF	TGCGCCAGCACCCTGGGGGGAGTCTACAATGAGCAGTTCTTC
TRBV15	16	.	TRBJ2-5	few	CATSREGSAVQETQYF	TGTGCCACCAGCAGAGAAGGGTCGGCGGTACAAGAGACCCAGTACTTC
TRBV11-2	16	TRBD2	TRBJ2-7	.	CASSARTSGTDYEQYF	TGTGCCAGCAGCGCCCGGACTAGCGGGACTGACTACGAGCAGTACTTC
TRBV30	11	.	TRBJ2-7	few	CAWSTLYEQYF	TGTGCCTGGAGTACTCTCTACGAGCAGTACTTC
TRBV3-1	15	.	TRBJ2-7	.	CASSPGGRTFYEQYF	TGTGCCAGCAGCCCAGGAGGGAGGACCTTCTACGAGCAGTACTTC
TRBV5-1	19	.	TRBJ2-1	.	CASSRVPGNRGRGYNEQFF	TGCGCCAGCAGCCGCGTCCCCGGAAACCGTGGGAGGGGGTACAATGAGCAGTTCTTC
TRBV20-1	14	.	TRBJ2-5	.	CSARDARSGETQYF	TGCAGTGCTAGAGATGCGAGAAGCGGAGAGACCCAGTACTTC
TRBV6-1	14	.	TRBJ2-5	.	CASSVGGLGETQYF	TGTGCCAGCAGTGTGGGTGGGCTAGGAGAGACCCAGTACTTC
TRBV5-1	15	.	TRBJ2-1	.	CASSLDLATYNEQFF	TGCGCCAGCAGCTTGGATCTAGCGACCTACAATGAGCAGTTCTTC
TRBV15	16	.	TRBJ2-4	.	CATSPILVRAKNIQYF	TGTGCCACCAGCCCCATCCTTGTGCGAGCCAAAAACATTCAGTACTTC
TRBV6-2/TRBV6-3	16	.	TRBJ2-2	.	CASSYQRSTNTGELFF	TGTGCCAGCAGTTACCAACGCAGTACGAACACCGGGGAGCTGTTTTTT
TRBV4-3	12	TRBD2	TRBJ2-3	.	CASSRSGGPQYF	TGCGCCAGCAGCCGGTCGGGAGGGCCACAGTATTTT
TRBV24-1	13	.	TRBJ2-4	.	CATSGEAKNIQYF	TGTGCCACCAGTGGGGAAGCCAAAAACATTCAGTACTTC
TRBV9	15	.	TRBJ2-7	.	CASSVESGVSYEQYF	TGTGCCAGCAGCGTAGAGTCGGGGGTCTCCTACGAGCAGTACTTC
TRBV18	15	.	TRBJ1-6	few	CASSPPTGWNSPLHF	TGTGCCAGCTCACCACCAACAGGGTGGAATTCACCCCTCCACTTT
TRBV4-3	18	TRBD2	TRBJ2-4	.	CASSQSFGREGTKNIQYF	TGCGCCAGCAGCCAATCATTCGGGCGGGAGGGAACCAAAAACATTCAGTACTTC
TRBV9	13	.	TRBJ2-1	.	CASSVATGDEQFF	TGTGCCAGCAGCGTAGCTACGGGGGATGAGCAGTTCTTC
TRBV18	15	.	TRBJ2-5	.	CASSPQTSAGETQYF	TGTGCCAGCTCGCCACAGACAAGCGCGGGAGAGACCCAGTACTTC
TRBV20-1	15	TRBD1	TRBJ1-1	.	CSARDPGTGNTEAFF	TGCAGTGCTAGAGATCCCGGGACAGGGAACACTGAAGCTTTCTTT
TRBV12-3/TRBV12-4	14	.	TRBJ1-4	few	CASRTGQWDEKLFF	TGTGCCAGCAGGACGGGACAATGGGACGAAAAACTGTTTTTT
TRBV20-1	14	.	TRBJ1-2	few	CSAKVRGRDYGYTF	TGCAGTGCCAAAGTTAGGGGAAGGGACTATGGCTACACCTTC
TRBV10-2	16	.	TRBJ2-7	.	CASSEPTGGRGYEQYF	TGCGCCAGCAGTGAGCCCACAGGTGGCAGGGGATACGAGCAGTACTTC
TRBV12-3/TRBV12-4	13	.	TRBJ1-1	few	CASRPLGDTEAFF	TGTGCCAGCAGGCCCCTCGGGGACACTGAAGCTTTCTTT
TRBV4-2	15	.	TRBJ2-7	few	CASSQASGFVYEQYF	TGTGCCAGCAGCCAAGCTTCAGGGTTCGTCTACGAGCAGTACTTC
TRBV7-2	14	.	TRBJ2-4	.	CASSLVGQENIQYF	TGTGCCAGCAGCTTAGTAGGCCAGGAAAACATTCAGTACTTC
TRBV20-1	15	.	TRBJ1-6	.	CSVASGTTHNSPLHF	TGCAGTGTGGCGTCCGGGACAACACATAATTCACCCCTCCACTTT
TRBV5-1	15	TRBD1	TRBJ1-2	.	CASSPEGQGPNGYTF	TGCGCCAGCAGCCCAGAGGGACAGGGACCGAATGGCTACACCTTC
TRBV6-6	12	.	TRBJ2-5	few	CASRASGETQYF	TGTGCCAGTCGGGCCTCTGGAGAGACCCAGTACTTC
TRBV27	16	TRBD1	TRBJ2-1	.	CASSLLSGQGYNEQFF	TGTGCCAGCAGTTTACTGTCGGGACAGGGGTACAATGAGCAGTTCTTC
TRBV5-1	18	TRBD2	TRBJ2-7	.	CASSPGWESGSLTYEQYF	TGCGCCAGCAGCCCCGGCTGGGAAAGCGGGAGTTTAACCTACGAGCAGTACTTC
TRBV5-1	15	TRBD2	TRBJ2-7	.	CASSTLAGHSYEQYF	TGCGCCAGCAGCACTTTAGCGGGGCACTCCTACGAGCAGTACTTC
TRBV5-1	15	TRBD2	TRBJ2-5	.	CASSLAVAGVKEQYF	TGCGCCAGCAGCTTGGCCGTAGCGGGAGTTAAGGAGCAGTACTTC
TRBV6-5	16	TRBD2	TRBJ2-3	.	CASRDPSGGGTDTQYF	TGTGCCAGCAGGGACCCTAGCGGTGGTGGGACAGATACGCAGTATTTT
TRBV10-3	16	.	TRBJ1-2	.	CAISEFGPPAADGYTF	TGTGCCATCAGTGAATTCGGACCGCCCGCGGCGGATGGCTACACCTTC
TRBV18	14	.	TRBJ2-3	.	CASSPPVRTDTQYF	TGTGCCAGCTCACCACCGGTCCGCACAGATACGCAGTATTTT
TRBV12-3/TRBV12-4	15	.	TRBJ2-7	.	CASSWERSEIYEQYF	TGTGCCAGCAGTTGGGAGAGGTCTGAGATCTACGAGCAGTACTTC
TRBV5-6	13	.	TRBJ2-5	once	CASSFIDKETQYF	TGTGCCAGCAGCTTTATTGACAAAGAGACCCAGTACTTC
TRBV20-1	14	TRBD1	TRBJ1-6	few	CSATSGTDNSPLHF	TGCAGTGCTACCTCCGGGACAGATAATTCACCCCTCCACTTT
TRBV7-9	17	TRBD1	TRBJ2-7	once	CAGSLAQGQGVSYEQYF	TGTGCCGGCAGCTTAGCGCAGGGACAGGGCGTCTCCTACGAGCAGTACTTC
TRBV29-1	14	.	TRBJ2-7	few	CSVNTGKLDVEQYF	TGCAGCGTCAACACAGGGAAACTAGACGTCGAGCAGTACTTC